This T cell receptor beta chain is from a study of T-cell reconstitution after alpha-beta-depleted transplantation in children. J was trimmed by 1 base and V by 0 bases; bases with no gene match: 10. CDR3 length equals 20 residues. Germline values: CDR1 SGDLS, CDR2 YYNGEE. This clonotype turned up a few times. Antigen: not known. Study-level points and caveats: The origin of alpha-beta T cells about two months after transplant was reportedly several hundred expanded graft clones. Certain patients had high TCRbeta diversity at day 60, and it came from recipient T cells and thymic progenitors that survived.

TCRbeta library construction was performed incorporating unique molecular identifiers. TCRdb reprocessed the PCR reads with MiXCR, giving one entry per CDR3 protein. The sample contains some 830,000 distinct CDR3 sequences, around 17% of which appear only once. V usage is TRBV9 and J usage is TRBJ2-1; the match to TRBD2 covers 13 bases. The source was PBMCs, mostly from graft donor cells, collected 360 days after TCRalphabeta/CD19-depleted stem cell transplant. This TCR came from a male patient under 18 who had a stem cell transplant for acute lymphoblastic leukemia, so the T cells may come from the graft donor. As DNA, the CDR3 is TGTGCCAGCAGCGTAGGCGTAGGACTAGCGGGAGTTGGGTCCTACAATGAGCAGTTCTTC. Amino acid sequence: CASSVGVGLAGVGSYNEQFF.